The T cell receptor beta chain described here comes from a study of cytomegalovirus exposure and HLA in healthy donors. Study-level results: Cytomegalovirus status was reportedly diagnosed by the classifier with high specificity and sensitivity. Reports indicate that TCR beta sequences accurately predicted the HLA-A and HLA-B alleles of most subjects. A later analysis by the authors found several of the most significant clusters apparently linked to common viral pathogens.

60 Vbeta and 13 Jbeta primers were used in PCR. Clones were read by immunoSEQ multiplex PCR, and TCRdb kept only the in-frame ones, dropping some. The sample contains hundreds of thousands of clones, around 80% of which appear only once. Notes on this clone: Its antigen is unknown.

This sequence originates from a young man in good health and CMV-seronegative. Sequenced: PBMCs.

The CDR3 sequence is CASSLGLNNSPLHF. The CDR3 DNA reads as TGTGCCAGCAGCTTAGGACTGAATAATTCACCCCTCCACTTT. The rearrangement links TRBV7-2 to TRBJ1-6; D is unclear. The CDR3 runs 14 residues. Germline V CDR1 and CDR2: SGHTA, FQGNSA. The V end lost 1 base, the J end lost 5 bases, and 6 bases lay between the germline ends.